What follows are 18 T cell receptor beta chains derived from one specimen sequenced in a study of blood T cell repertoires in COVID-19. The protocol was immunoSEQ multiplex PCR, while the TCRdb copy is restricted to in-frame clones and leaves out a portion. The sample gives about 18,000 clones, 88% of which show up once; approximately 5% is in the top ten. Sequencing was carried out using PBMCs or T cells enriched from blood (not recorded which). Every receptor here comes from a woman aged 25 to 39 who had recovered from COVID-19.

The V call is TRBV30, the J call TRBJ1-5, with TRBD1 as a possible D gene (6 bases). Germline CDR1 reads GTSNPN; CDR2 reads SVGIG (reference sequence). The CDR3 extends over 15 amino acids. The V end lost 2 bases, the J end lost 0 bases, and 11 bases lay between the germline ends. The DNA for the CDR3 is TGTGCCTGGAGTCCGCAGGGGTATAGCAATCAGCCCCAGCATTTT. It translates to CAWSPQGYSNQPQHF.

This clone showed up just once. The CDR3 protein is CASSVLSSPGNTIYF. The DNA for the CDR3 is TGTGCCAGCAGCGTCCTTTCCTCTCCTGGAAACACCATATATTTT. V is TRBV9 and J is TRBJ1-3; no clear D. The CDR3 totals 15 residues. Trimming removed 2 bases at V and 2 bases at J, with 11 bases between. Germline assignment: CDR1 SGDLS and CDR2 YYNGEE.

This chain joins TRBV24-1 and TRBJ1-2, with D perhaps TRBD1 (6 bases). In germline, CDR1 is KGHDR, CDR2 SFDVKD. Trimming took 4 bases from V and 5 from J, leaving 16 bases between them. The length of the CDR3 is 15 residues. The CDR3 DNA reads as TGTGCCACCAGTGACCCCGGACAGTCTCCGTATGGCTACACCTTC. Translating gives CATSDPGQSPYGYTF.

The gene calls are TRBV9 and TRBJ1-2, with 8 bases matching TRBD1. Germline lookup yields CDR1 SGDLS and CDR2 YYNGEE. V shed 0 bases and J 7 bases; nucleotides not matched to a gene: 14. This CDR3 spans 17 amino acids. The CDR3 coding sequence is TGTGCCAGCAGCGTAGCCGACATACAGGGGGGAGCGGGTGGCTACACCTTC. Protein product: CASSVADIQGGAGGYTF.

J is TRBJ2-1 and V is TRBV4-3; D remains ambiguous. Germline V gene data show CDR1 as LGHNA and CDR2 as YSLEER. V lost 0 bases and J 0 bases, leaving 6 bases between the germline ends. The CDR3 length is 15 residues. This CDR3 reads CASSQDAYSYNEQFF. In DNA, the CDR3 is TGCGCCAGCAGCCAAGACGCCTACTCCTACAATGAGCAGTTCTTC.

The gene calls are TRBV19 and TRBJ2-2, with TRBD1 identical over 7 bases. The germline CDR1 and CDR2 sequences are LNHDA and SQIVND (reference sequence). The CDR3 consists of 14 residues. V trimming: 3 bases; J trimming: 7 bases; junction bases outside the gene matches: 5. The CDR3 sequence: CASSIPQGIGELFF. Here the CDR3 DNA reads TGTGCCAGTAGTATCCCACAGGGGATCGGGGAGCTGTTTTTT.

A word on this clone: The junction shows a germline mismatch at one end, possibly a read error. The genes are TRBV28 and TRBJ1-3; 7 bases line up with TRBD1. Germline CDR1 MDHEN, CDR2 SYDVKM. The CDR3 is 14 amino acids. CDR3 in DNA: TGTGCCAGCAGCCGACAGGGTACTGGCAACACCATATATTTT. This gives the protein CASSRQGTGNTIYF.

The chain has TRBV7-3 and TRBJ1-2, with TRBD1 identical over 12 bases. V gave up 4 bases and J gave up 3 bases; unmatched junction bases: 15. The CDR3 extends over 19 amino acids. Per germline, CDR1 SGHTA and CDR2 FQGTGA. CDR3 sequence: CASSSRVGTGGKIDYGYTF. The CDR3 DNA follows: TGTGCCAGCAGCTCCCGTGTCGGGACAGGGGGCAAGATAGACTATGGCTACACCTTC.

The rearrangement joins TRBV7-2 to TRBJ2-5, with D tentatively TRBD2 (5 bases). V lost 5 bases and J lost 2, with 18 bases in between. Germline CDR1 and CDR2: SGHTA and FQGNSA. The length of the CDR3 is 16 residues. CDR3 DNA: TGTGCCAGCAGCACTTCCCGAATCGGGATACAAGAGACCCAGTACTTC. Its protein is CASSTSRIGIQETQYF.

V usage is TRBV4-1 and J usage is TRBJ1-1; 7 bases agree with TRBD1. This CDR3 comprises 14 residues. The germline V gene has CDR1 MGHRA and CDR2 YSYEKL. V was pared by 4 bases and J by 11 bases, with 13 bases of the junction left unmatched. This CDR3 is CASSRETGVGRAFF. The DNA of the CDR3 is TGCGCCAGCAGCCGAGAAACAGGGGTTGGACGTGCTTTCTTT.

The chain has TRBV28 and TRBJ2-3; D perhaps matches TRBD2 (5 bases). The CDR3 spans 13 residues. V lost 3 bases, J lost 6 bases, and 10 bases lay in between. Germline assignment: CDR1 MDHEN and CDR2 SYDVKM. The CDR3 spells CASSFVGVDTQYF. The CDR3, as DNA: TGTGCCAGCAGTTTCGTCGGGGTGGATACGCAGTATTTT. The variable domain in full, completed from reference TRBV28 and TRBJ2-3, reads DVKVTQSSRYLVKRTGEKVFLECVQDMDHENMFWYRQDPGLGLRLIYFSYDVKMKEKGDIPEGYSVSREKKERFSLILESASTNQTSMYLCASSFVGVDTQYFGPGTRLTVL.

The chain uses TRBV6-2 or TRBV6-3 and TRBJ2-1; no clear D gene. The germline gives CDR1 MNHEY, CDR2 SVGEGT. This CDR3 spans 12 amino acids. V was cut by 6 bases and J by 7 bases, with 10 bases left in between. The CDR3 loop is CASSLERNEQFF. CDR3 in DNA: TGTGCCAGCAGCCTAGAGAGGAATGAGCAGTTCTTC.

CDR3 nucleotides: TGTGCCAGCAGCGTAGAGGGGTCAGGGGGGCAAGAGACCCAGTACTTC. This encodes CASSVEGSGGQETQYF. The rearrangement joins TRBV9 to TRBJ2-5, with a weak D call TRBD1 (7 bases). The ends were cut back, 0 bases at V and 2 bases at J, with 14 bases in the middle. The germline V gene has CDR1 SGDLS and CDR2 YYNGEE. This CDR3 contains 16 residues.

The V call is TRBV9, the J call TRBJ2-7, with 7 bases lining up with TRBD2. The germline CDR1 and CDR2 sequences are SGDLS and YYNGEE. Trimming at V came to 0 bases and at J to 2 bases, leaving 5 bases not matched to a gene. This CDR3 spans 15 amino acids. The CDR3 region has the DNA TGTGCCAGCAGCGTAGGAGGTGGGGGGGCCTACGAGCAGTACTTC. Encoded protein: CASSVGGGGAYEQYF.

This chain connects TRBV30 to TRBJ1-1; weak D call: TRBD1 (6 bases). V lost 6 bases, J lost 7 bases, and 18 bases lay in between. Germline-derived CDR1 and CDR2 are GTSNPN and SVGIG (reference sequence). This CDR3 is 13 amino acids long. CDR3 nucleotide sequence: TGTGCCTGTAGTAAAGGGGGTAAGGATGAAGCTTTCTTT. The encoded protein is CACSKGGKDEAFF.

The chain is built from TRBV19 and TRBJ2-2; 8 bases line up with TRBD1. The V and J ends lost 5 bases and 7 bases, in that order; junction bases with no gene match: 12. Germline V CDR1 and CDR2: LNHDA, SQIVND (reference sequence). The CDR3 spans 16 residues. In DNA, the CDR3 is TGTGCCAGTAGTTTAAAAGGACAGGGACCTGTCGGGGAGCTGTTTTTT. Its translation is CASSLKGQGPVGELFF.

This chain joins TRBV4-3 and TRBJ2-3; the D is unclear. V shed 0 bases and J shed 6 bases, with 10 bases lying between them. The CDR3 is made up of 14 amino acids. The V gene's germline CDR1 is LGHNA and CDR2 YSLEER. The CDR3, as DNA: TGCGCCAGCAGCCAAGATAGCAGAGAGGATACGCAGTATTTT. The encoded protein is CASSQDSREDTQYF.

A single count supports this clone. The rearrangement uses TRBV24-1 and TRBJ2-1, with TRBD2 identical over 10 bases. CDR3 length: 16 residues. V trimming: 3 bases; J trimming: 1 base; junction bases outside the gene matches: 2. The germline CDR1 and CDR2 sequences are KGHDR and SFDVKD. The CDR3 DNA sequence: TGTGCCACCAGTGATGCTAGCGGGGGATCCTACAATGAGCAGTTCTTC. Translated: CATSDASGGSYNEQFF.